This T cell receptor beta chain was identified during a study of blood T cell repertoires in COVID-19. Study in general: Acute-phase and convalescent COVID-19 samples originated in the United States, Italy and Spain. In each case, the material was cDNA or gDNA derived from T cells, B-cell-depleted T cells, or PBMCs.

V lost 5 bases, J lost 5 bases, and 3 bases stayed unmatched. Germline CDR1 is KGHSH and CDR2 is LQKENI. CDR3 length: 14 amino acids. This clone was seen only once. Original processing notes: Estimates of nucleated cell counts were drawn from the amplification of reference gene primers. Clones were sequenced by immunoSEQ multiplex PCR, and TCRdb holds only the in-frame ones, with some missing. The DNA was the basis for D and trimming; V, J and clone size are from that table. The sample lists tens of thousands of clones, roughly 80% seen once, with 9% to 10% in the top ten. The source is a man aged 55-75 years in a cohort sampled during active COVID-19. This chain connects TRBV18 to TRBJ2-1; 10 positions match TRBD2. The material sequenced was peripheral blood. In DNA form, the CDR3 reads TGTGCCAGCTCAAGTAGCGGGGGGAACAATGAGCAGTTCTTC. It yields the protein CASSSSGGNNEQFF.